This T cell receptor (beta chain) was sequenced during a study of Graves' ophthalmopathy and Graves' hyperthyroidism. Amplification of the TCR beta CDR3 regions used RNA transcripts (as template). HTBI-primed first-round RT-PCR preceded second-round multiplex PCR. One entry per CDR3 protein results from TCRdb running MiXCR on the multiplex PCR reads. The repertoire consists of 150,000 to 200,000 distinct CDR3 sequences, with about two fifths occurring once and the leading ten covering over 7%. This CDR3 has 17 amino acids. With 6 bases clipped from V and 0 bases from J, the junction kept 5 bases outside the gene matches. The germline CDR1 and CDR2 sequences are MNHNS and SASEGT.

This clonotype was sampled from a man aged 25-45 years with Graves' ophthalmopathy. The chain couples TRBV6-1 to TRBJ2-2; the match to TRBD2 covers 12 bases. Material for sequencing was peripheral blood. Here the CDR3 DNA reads TGTGCCAGCAGCCTACGACTAGCGGGAGCGAACACCGGGGAGCTGTTTTTT. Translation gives CASSLRLAGANTGELFF.